The clone carrying this T cell receptor beta chain appeared once. No antigen is known for it. V lost 3 bases, J lost 5 bases, and 5 bases stayed unmatched. This CDR3 is built from 14 residues. CDR1 SGHDT and CDR2 YYEEEE come from the germline V gene. Libraries were prepared by immunoSEQ multiplex PCR; TCRdb keeps only in-frame clonotypes and omits some of them. The sample lists about 370,000 clones, about 88% occurring once. As for treatment: roughly 20 received Ad26.COV2.S at low or high dose, single or two shots; a few received placebo; per-sample allocation not given. After the first vaccine or placebo injection, samples were drawn on day 63. Whoever gave the sample was an adult aged 18-55 years in Boston. The data originate from a study of Ad26.COV2.S vaccination and SARS-CoV-2 variants. Turning to the study itself: It was the COV1001 Ad26.COV2.S trial arm that included the donor. Findings and caveats of the study: The TCR-based breadth and depth measures might underestimate overall T cell responses. People given the vaccine had a wider spike-specific TCR breadth than placebo recipients did.

The genes are TRBV5-6 and TRBJ2-7; TRBD1 matches at 10 bases. The sequencing here drew on peripheral blood, taken in a trial of Ad26.COV2.S vaccine versus placebo. The receptor comes from a person between 18 and 65 years old who received the Ad26.COV2.S COVID-19 vaccine or a placebo. CDR3 protein: CASSWTGGQDEQYF. In nucleotides, the CDR3 is TGTGCCAGCAGCTGGACAGGGGGACAAGACGAGCAGTACTTC.